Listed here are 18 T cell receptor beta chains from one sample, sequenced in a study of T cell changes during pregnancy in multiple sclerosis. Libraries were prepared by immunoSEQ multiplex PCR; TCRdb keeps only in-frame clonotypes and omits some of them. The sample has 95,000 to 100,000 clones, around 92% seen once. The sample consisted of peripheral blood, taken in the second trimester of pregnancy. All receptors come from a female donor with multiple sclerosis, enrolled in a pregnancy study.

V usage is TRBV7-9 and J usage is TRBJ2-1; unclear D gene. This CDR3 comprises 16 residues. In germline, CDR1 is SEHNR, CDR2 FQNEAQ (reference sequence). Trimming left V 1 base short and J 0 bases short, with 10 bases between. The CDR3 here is CASSLVGVSSYNEQFF. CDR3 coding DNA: TGTGCCAGCAGCTTAGTTGGTGTGAGCTCCTACAATGAGCAGTTCTTC.

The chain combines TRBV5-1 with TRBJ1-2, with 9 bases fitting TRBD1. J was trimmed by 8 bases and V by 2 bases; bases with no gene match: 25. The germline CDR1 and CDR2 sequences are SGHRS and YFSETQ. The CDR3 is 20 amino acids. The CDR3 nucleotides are TGCGCCAGCAGCTTCAGGGGACAGGGCTCCGTCTCTACAGACGAGCGGGGCTACACCTTC. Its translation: CASSFRGQGSVSTDERGYTF. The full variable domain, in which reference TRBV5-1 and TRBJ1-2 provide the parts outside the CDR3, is KAGVTQTPRYLIKTRGQQVTLSCSPISGHRSVSWYQQTPGQGLQFLFEYFSETQRNKGNFPGRFSGRQFSNSRSEMNVSTLELGDSALYLCASSFRGQGSVSTDERGYTFGSGTRLTVV.

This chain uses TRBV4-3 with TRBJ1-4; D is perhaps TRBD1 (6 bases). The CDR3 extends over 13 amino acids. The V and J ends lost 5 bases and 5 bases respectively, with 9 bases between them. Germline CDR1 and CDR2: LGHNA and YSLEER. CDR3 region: CASSWDINEKLFF. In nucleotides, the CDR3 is TGCGCCAGCAGCTGGGACATAAATGAAAAACTGTTTTTT.

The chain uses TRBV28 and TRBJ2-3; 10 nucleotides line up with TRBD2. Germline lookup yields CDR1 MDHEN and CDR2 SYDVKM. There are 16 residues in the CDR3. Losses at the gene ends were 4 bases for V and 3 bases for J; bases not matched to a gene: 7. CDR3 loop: CASSSTTSGTTDTQYF. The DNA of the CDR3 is TGTGCCAGCAGTTCCACAACTAGCGGGACAACAGATACGCAGTATTTT.

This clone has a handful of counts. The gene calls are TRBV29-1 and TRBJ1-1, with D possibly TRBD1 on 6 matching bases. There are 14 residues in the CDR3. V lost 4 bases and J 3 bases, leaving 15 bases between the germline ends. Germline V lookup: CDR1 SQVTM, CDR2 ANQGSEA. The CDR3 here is CSVGGIGGDTEAFF. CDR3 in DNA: TGCAGCGTTGGCGGTATAGGGGGAGACACTGAAGCTTTCTTT.

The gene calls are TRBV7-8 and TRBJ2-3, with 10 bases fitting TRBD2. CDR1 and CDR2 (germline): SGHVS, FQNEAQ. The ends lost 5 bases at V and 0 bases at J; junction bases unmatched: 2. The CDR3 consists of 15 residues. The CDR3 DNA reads TGTGCCAGCAGCGTACTAGCGGGAAGCACAGATACGCAGTATTTT. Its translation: CASSVLAGSTDTQYF.

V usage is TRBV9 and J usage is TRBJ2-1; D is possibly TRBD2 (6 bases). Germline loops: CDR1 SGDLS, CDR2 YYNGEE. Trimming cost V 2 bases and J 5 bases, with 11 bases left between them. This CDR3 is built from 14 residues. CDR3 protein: CASSVYWGDNEQFF. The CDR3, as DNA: TGTGCCAGCAGCGTGTACTGGGGGGACAATGAGCAGTTCTTC.

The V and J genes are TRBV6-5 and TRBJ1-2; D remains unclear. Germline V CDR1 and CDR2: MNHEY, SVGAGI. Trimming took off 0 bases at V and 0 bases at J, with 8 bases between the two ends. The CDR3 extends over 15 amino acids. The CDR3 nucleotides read TGTGCCAGCAGTTACTCAACACTAGCTAACTATGGCTACACCTTC. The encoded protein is CASSYSTLANYGYTF.

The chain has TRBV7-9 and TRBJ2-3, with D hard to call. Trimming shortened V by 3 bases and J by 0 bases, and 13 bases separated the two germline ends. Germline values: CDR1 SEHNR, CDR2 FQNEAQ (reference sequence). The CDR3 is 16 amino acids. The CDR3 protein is CASSLRGRSSTDTQYF. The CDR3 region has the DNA TGTGCCAGCAGCTTGAGAGGTCGAAGTAGCACAGATACGCAGTATTTT. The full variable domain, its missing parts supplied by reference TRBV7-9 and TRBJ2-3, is DTGVSQNPRHKITKRGQNVTFRCDPISEHNRLYWYRQTLGQGPEFLTYFQNEAQLEKSRLLSDRFSAERPKGSFSTLEIQRTEQGDSAMYLCASSLRGRSSTDTQYFGPGTRLTVL.

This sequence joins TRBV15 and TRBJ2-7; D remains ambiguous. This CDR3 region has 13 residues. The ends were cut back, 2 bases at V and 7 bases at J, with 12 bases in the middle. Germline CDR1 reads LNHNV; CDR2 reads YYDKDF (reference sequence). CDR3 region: CATSRRLESEQYF. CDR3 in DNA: TGTGCCACCAGCAGAAGGCTAGAGTCGGAGCAGTACTTC. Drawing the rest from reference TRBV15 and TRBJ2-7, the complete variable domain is DAMVIQNPRYQVTQFGKPVTLSCSQTLNHNVMYWYQQKSSQAPKLLFHYYDKDFNNEADTPDNFQSRRPNTSFCFLDIRSPGLGDTAMYLCATSRRLESEQYFGPGTRLTVT.

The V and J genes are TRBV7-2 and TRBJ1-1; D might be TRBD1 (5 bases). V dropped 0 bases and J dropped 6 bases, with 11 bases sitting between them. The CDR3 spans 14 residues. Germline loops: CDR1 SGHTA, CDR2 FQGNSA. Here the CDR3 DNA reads TGTGCCAGCAGCTTAGCGGGGCGGATCTCTGAAGCTTTCTTT. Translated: CASSLAGRISEAFF.

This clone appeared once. Here the CDR3 DNA reads TGTGCCAGCAGTTGGGGCCGCAATCAGCCCCAGCATTTT. Amino acid sequence: CASSWGRNQPQHF. V is TRBV27 and J is TRBJ1-5, with a weak D call TRBD1 (5 bases). CDR1 MNHEY and CDR2 SMNVEV come from the germline V gene (reference sequence). This CDR3 is built from 13 residues. Trimming cost V 4 bases and J 2 bases, with 6 bases left between them.

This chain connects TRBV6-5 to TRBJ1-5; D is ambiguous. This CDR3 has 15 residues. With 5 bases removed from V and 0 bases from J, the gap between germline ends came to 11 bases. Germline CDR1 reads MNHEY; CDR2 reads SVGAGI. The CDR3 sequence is CASSTELYSNQPQHF. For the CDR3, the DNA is TGTGCCAGCAGTACCGAGTTGTATAGCAATCAGCCCCAGCATTTT.

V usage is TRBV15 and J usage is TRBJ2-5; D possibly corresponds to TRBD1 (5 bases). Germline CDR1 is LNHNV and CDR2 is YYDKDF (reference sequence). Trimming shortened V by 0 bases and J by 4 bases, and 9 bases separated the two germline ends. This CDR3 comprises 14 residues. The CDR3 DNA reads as TGTGCCACCAGCAGAGACAGGGCAGCAGAGACCCAGTACTTC. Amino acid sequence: CATSRDRAAETQYF.

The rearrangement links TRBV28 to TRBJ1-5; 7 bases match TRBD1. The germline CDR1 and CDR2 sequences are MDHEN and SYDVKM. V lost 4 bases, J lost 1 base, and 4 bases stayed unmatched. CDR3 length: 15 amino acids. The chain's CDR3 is CASSSDRVSNQPQHF. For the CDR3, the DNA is TGTGCCAGCAGTTCAGACAGGGTGAGCAATCAGCCCCAGCATTTT.

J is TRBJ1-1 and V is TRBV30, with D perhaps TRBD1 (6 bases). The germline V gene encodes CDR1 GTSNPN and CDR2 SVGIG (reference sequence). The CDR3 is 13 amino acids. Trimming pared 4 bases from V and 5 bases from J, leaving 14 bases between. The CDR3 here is CAWMKQGWTEAFF. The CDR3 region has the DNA TGTGCCTGGATGAAACAGGGTTGGACTGAAGCTTTCTTT.

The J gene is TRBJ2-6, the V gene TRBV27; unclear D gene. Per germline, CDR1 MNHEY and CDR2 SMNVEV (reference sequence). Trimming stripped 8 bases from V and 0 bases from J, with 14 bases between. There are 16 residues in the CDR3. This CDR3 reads CASGYLTSSGANVLTF. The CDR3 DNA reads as TGTGCCAGCGGTTATTTAACGAGCTCTGGGGCCAACGTCCTGACTTTC. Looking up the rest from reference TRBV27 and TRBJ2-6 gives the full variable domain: EAQVTQNPRYLITVTGKKLTVTCSQNMNHEYMSWYRQDPGLGLRQIYYSMNVEVTDKGDVPEGYKVSRKEKRNFPLILESPSPNQTSLYFCASGYLTSSGANVLTFGAGSRLTVL.

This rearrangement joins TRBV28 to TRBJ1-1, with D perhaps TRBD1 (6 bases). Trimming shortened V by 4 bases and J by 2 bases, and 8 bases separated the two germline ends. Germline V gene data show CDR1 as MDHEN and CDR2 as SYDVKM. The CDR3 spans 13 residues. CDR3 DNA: TGTGCCAGCAGTTGGACAGCTAACACTGAAGCTTTCTTT. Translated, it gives CASSWTANTEAFF.